A selection of T cell receptor beta chains follows, all from one sample in a study of T-cell reconstitution after alpha-beta-depleted transplantation in children. In TCRdb, the PCR reads were re-called with MiXCR into one record per CDR3 protein. The sample gives some 600,000 distinct CDR3 sequences, approximately 13% of which show up once; approximately 2.1% is in the top ten. Source: PBMCs, mostly from graft donor cells, taken 360 days after TCRalphabeta/CD19-depleted stem cell transplant. Receptor source: a male patient between 10 and 17 years old who had a stem cell transplant for acute myeloid leukemia, so the T cells may come from the graft donor. The CDR3 runs from the conserved cysteine through the conserved F or W. The order of the fields is V gene, J gene, D gene, clone size, CDR3 DNA, CDR3 protein. A D gene is named only where the DNA matches it firmly. Rows give clone size only sometimes, using once, few, many, or a class for an expanded clone.

v_call: TRBV20-1
j_call: TRBJ2-7
d_call: NA
clone_size: NA
cdr3_nt: TGCAGTGCTAGAGATTCCCGGGACATCTACGAGCAGTACTTC
cdr3_aa: CSARDSRDIYEQYF

v_call: TRBV6-2/TRBV6-3
j_call: TRBJ1-5
d_call: TRBD1
clone_size: few
cdr3_nt: TGTGCCAGCAGTTATCCACAGGGGATTCAGCCCCAGCATTTT
cdr3_aa: CASSYPQGIQPQHF

v_call: TRBV20-1
j_call: TRBJ2-1
d_call: NA
clone_size: few
cdr3_nt: TGCAGTGCGCCGGAGCCAGGGGATGAGCAGTTCTTC
cdr3_aa: CSAPEPGDEQFF

v_call: TRBV20-1
j_call: TRBJ2-2
d_call: TRBD1
clone_size: NA
cdr3_nt: TGCAGTGCTAGGGGGCAGGGGGCCGGTCGGGCAAAGAACACCGGGGAGCTGTTTTTT
cdr3_aa: CSARGQGAGRAKNTGELFF

v_call: TRBV10-3
j_call: TRBJ2-5
d_call: NA
clone_size: NA
cdr3_nt: TGTGCCATCAAGGGTGGCGAGACCCAGTACTTC
cdr3_aa: CAIKGGETQYF

v_call: TRBV24-1
j_call: TRBJ2-1
d_call: TRBD1
clone_size: few
cdr3_nt: TGTGCCACCAGTGGGCAGGGGGCTAGCGATGAGCAGTTCTTC
cdr3_aa: CATSGQGASDEQFF

v_call: TRBV4-3
j_call: TRBJ2-7
d_call: TRBD1
clone_size: NA
cdr3_nt: TGCGCCAGCAGCCAAGAGAGAGGATTTACAGGGGGCGGCGAGCAGTACTTC
cdr3_aa: CASSQERGFTGGGEQYF

v_call: TRBV12-3/TRBV12-4
j_call: TRBJ2-1
d_call: TRBD1
clone_size: NA
cdr3_nt: TGTGCCAGCAGTTCTCGGACAGGGGGCTCTCTAAGGAGCAGTGAGCAGTTCTTC
cdr3_aa: CASSSRTGGSLRSSEQFF

v_call: TRBV29-1
j_call: TRBJ2-1
d_call: NA
clone_size: few
cdr3_nt: TGCAGTAGTTGGGGTGAGCGCTACAATGAGCAGTTCTTC
cdr3_aa: CSSWGERYNEQFF

v_call: TRBV28
j_call: TRBJ2-7
d_call: NA
clone_size: few
cdr3_nt: TGTGCCAGCAGCCTTGGGGGAGAGCGTGGGCCCCACGAGCAGTACTTC
cdr3_aa: CASSLGGERGPHEQYF